These 11 T cell receptor beta chains were sequenced from one sample in a study of early T cells in non-severe SARS-CoV-2 infection. Each CDR3 protein is one row after TCRdb ran MiXCR on the 5' RACE reads. Among more than 50,000 distinct CDR3 sequences, around 12% were seen once, and the ten largest hold over 1.1%. This specimen consisted of whole blood, obtained at baseline. Receptors originate from an adult who was a healthcare worker with PCR-confirmed SARS-CoV-2 infection or an uninfected control (not recorded which).

This clonotype has a count of ten or more. The chain is built from TRBV6-5 and TRBJ2-7; maybe TRBD2 (7 bases). Trimming took 6 bases from V and 4 from J, leaving 19 bases between them. Germline V gene lookup returns CDR1 MNHEY and CDR2 SVGAGI. CDR3 length: 15 residues. The CDR3 DNA reads TGTGCCAGCAGCCCGGGGGGCAAGCGCAAGTACGAGCAGTACTTC. It yields the protein CASSPGGKRKYEQYF.

The CDR3 sequence: CASSPDRVHEQYF. The CDR3 region has the DNA TGTGCCAGCAGCCCGGACAGGGTCCACGAGCAGTACTTC. The V gene is TRBV11-2, the J gene TRBJ2-7; TRBD1 aligns across 8 bases. This CDR3 comprises 13 residues. Per germline, CDR1 SGHAT and CDR2 FQNNGV. V lost 5 bases, J lost 5 bases, and 5 bases stayed unmatched.

This clonotype was seen repeatedly, ten times or more. J is TRBJ2-1 and V is TRBV6-4, with 8 bases fitting TRBD2. Germline CDR1 MRHNA, CDR2 SNTAGT. The V and J ends lost 0 bases and 3 bases, in that order; junction bases with no gene match: 4. The CDR3 totals 16 residues. The CDR3 DNA reads as TGTGCCAGCAGTGACTCGGGTACTAGCGGCTACAATGAGCAGTTCTTC. It specifies CASSDSGTSGYNEQFF.

The sample holds a few counts of this clonotype. CDR3 nucleotide sequence: TGTGCCAGCAGTTACCCTGTAGGCCGCCCGGGAGAGACCCAGTACTTC. It codes for CASSYPVGRPGETQYF. The chain carries TRBV6-2 or TRBV6-3 and TRBJ2-5; D unclear. The V gene's germline CDR1 is MNHEY and CDR2 SVGEGT. The ends were cut back, 2 bases at V and 4 bases at J, with 17 bases in the middle. The CDR3 consists of 16 residues.

This clonotype was recorded a few times. The genes are TRBV18 and TRBJ1-4, with D possibly being TRBD1 (5 bases). The germline V and J ends were trimmed by 5 bases and 6 bases, with 19 bases remaining between them. The CDR3 runs to 16 residues. CDR1 is KGHSH and CDR2 is LQKENI in the germline V gene. CDR3 DNA: TGTGCCAGCTCAGTAGCTGTGGATCGGGGGTATGAAAAACTGTTTTTT. Translated, it gives CASSVAVDRGYEKLFF.

This clonotype occurred many times. The chain uses TRBV20-1 and TRBJ2-1; 10 bases are shared with TRBD2. Germline CDR1 reads DFQATT; CDR2 reads SNEGSKA (reference sequence). The CDR3 consists of 16 residues. V was pared by 2 bases and J by 6 bases, with 10 bases of the junction left unmatched. DNA of the CDR3: TGCAGTGCTAGACGCGAAGGACTAGCGGAGATCAATGAGCAGTTCTTC. Translating it yields CSARREGLAEINEQFF.

This clonotype appeared many times. V and J are TRBV20-1 and TRBJ2-5, with 10 bases fitting TRBD2. This CDR3 spans 17 amino acids. Germline V gives CDR1 DFQATT, CDR2 SNEGSKA (reference sequence). V lost 5 bases and J lost 5; bases outside the gene matches: 17. CDR3 in amino acids: CSARGASGGPLRETQYF. The CDR3 DNA reads as TGCAGTGCTCGTGGGGCTAGCGGGGGCCCCCTGAGGGAGACCCAGTACTTC.

This clonotype was observed a handful of times. The chain carries TRBV6-4 and TRBJ1-1, with 12 bases fitting TRBD1. Trimming cost V 6 bases and J 6 bases; bases outside gene matches: 5. The CDR3 has 14 amino acids. Germline values: CDR1 MRHNA, CDR2 SNTAGT. In nucleotides, the CDR3 is TGTGCCAGCAGCCCGGGACAGGGGGCGGCTGAAGCTTTCTTT. As protein: CASSPGQGAAEAFF.

The table lists this clonotype with many counts. The chain carries TRBV7-6 and TRBJ2-1; tentative D call: TRBD1 (6 bases). The CDR3 has 16 residues. The germline gives CDR1 SGHVS, CDR2 FNYEAQ. Trimming left V 5 bases short and J 2 bases short, with 16 bases between. CDR3 amino acids: CASSPQTGLTYNEQFF. CDR3 DNA: TGTGCCAGCAGCCCCCAAACAGGGCTCACCTACAATGAGCAGTTCTTC.

The chain employs TRBV19 and TRBJ1-5; D not resolved. Trimming cost V 9 bases and J 2 bases, with 14 bases left between them. This CDR3 is built from 14 residues. Germline CDR1 is LNHDA and CDR2 is SQIVND (reference sequence). The CDR3 coding sequence is TGTGCCAGCGAAAGGACGGTGGGCAATCAGCCCCAGCATTTT. This gives the protein CASERTVGNQPQHF.

This clonotype has only a few counts. The chain joins TRBV12-3 or TRBV12-4 to TRBJ2-3; 8 bases fit TRBD2. CDR3 length equals 15 residues. Trimming cost V 5 bases and J 2 bases; bases outside gene matches: 6. CDR3 residues: CASSPLAGFTDTQYF. The CDR3 bases are TGTGCCAGCAGTCCATTAGCGGGGTTCACAGATACGCAGTATTTT.